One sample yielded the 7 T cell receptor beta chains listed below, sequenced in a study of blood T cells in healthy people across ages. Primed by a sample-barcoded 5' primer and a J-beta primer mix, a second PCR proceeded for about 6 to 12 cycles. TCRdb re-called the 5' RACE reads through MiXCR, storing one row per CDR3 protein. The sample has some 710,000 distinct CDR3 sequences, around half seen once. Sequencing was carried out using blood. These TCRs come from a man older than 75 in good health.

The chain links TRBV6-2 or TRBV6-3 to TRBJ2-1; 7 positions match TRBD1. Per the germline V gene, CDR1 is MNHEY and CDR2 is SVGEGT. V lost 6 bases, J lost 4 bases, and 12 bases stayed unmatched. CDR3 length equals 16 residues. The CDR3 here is CASRTLQGRVYNEQFF. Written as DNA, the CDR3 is TGTGCCAGCAGAACGCTACAGGGGCGCGTATACAATGAGCAGTTCTTC.

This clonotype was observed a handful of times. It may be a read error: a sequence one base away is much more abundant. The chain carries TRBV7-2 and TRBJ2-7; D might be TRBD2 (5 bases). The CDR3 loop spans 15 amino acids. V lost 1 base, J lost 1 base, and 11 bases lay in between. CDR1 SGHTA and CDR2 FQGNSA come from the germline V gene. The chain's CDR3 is CASSLGAEGSYEQYF. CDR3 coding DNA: TGTGCCAGCAGCTTAGGAGCGGAAGGATCCTACGAGCAGTACTTC.

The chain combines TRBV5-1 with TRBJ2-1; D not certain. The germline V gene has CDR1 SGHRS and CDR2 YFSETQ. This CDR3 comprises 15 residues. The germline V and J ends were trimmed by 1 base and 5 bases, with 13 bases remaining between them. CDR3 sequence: CASSLSESYNNEQFF. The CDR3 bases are TGCGCCAGCAGCTTGTCGGAATCTTATAACAATGAGCAGTTCTTC.

In nucleotides, the CDR3 is TGTGCCAGCAGGCTAGGACGGATTGATAATTCACCCCTCCACTTT. Translation: CASRLGRIDNSPLHF. This chain joins TRBV28 and TRBJ1-6; D is undetermined. The CDR3 loop spans 15 amino acids. Germline assignment: CDR1 MDHEN and CDR2 SYDVKM. V lost 6 bases to trimming and J lost 5 bases, with 14 bases between them.

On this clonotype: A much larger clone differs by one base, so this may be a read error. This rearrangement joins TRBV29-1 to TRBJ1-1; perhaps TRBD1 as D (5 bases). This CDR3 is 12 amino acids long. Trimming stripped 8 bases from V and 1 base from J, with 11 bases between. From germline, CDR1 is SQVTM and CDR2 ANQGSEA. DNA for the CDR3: TGCAGCTTCAGACAGAGGAACACTGAAGCTTTCTTT. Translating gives CSFRQRNTEAFF.

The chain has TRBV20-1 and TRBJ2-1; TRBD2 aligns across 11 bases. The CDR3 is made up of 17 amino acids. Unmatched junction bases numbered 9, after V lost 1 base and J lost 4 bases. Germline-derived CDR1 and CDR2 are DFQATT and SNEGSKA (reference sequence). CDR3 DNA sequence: TGCAGTGCTAGAGCCGGGACTAGCGGAAACACGTACAATGAGCAGTTCTTC. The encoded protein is CSARAGTSGNTYNEQFF.

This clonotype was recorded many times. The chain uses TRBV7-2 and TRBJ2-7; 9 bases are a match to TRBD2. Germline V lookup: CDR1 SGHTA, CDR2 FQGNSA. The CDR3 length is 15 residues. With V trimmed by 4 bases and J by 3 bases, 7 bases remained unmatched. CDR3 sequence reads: CASSSTFSGSYEQYF. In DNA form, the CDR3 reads TGTGCCAGCAGCTCCACCTTTAGCGGGAGCTACGAGCAGTACTTC.